The present T cell receptor (beta chain) was sequenced within a study of blood T cell repertoires in COVID-19. Sequencing was performed with immunoSEQ multiplex PCR; in TCRdb, only in-frame clones are kept and a portion is missing. The sample contains fewer than 450,000 clones, approximately 88% of which appear only once. Patients from Seattle were sampled longitudinally, starting during active infection. The material sequenced was peripheral blood. This TCR derives from a woman aged 45-65 years with COVID-19, enrolled during active disease.

The CDR3 reads CAWSVGPRTGAYEQYF. CDR3 nucleotides: TGTGCCTGGAGTGTAGGGCCCAGGACAGGGGCCTACGAGCAGTACTTC. The chain employs TRBV30 and TRBJ2-7, with 9 bases lining up with TRBD1. The V and J ends lost 0 bases and 2 bases, in that order; junction bases with no gene match: 8. Germline lookup yields CDR1 GTSNPN and CDR2 SVGIG (reference sequence). This CDR3 is 16 amino acids long.